Sequencing of this T cell receptor (beta chain) was carried out in a study of monozygotic twins with inflammatory bowel disease. Blood, 2 to 2.5 ml, was drawn per donor. The unique tags termed UMIs, each holding a 6-nucleotide sample barcode, were added by means of template switching. TCRdb reanalyzed the 5' RACE reads and collapses them to one entry per CDR3 protein, without DNA. This table holds just over 300,000 distinct CDR3 sequences. Study-level points and caveats: IBD patients shared fewer clonotypes with other individuals than healthy twins, especially patients with disease activity signs. Those with IBD had lower TCRbeta diversity (inverse Simpson) than their healthy co-twins did.

In germline, CDR1 is SGHNT, CDR2 YYREEE (reference sequence). The CDR3 runs to 13 residues. As for this clonotype: Its specificity is not known.

This chain joins TRBV5-4 and TRBJ2-5. This TCR derives from a human donor with ulcerative colitis or Crohn's disease, or a healthy co-twin of an affected twin (not recorded which). The sequenced material came from blood. CDR3 sequence reads: CASSSVGKETQYF.